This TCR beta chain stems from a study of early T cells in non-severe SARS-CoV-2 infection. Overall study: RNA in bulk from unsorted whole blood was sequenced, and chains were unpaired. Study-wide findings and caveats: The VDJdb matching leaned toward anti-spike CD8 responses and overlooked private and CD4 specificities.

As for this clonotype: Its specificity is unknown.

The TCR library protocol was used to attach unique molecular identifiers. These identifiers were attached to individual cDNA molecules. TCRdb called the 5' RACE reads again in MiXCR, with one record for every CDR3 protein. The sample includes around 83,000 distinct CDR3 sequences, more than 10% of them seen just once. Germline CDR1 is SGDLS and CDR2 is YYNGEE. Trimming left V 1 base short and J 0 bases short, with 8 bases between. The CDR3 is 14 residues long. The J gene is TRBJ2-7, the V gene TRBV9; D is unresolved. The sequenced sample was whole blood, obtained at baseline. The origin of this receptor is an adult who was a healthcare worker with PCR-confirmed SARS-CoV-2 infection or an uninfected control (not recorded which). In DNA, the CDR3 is TGTGCCAGCAGCGTAAGACCGAGCTCCTACGAGCAGTACTTC. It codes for CASSVRPSSYEQYF.